These T cell receptor beta chains were read from a single sample in a study of identifying expanded T cells in peripheral blood. Generated by immunoSEQ multiplex PCR, the TCRdb table keeps only in-frame clones and is missing some. The sample consists of about 85,000 clones, 88% of them appearing once. The sample taken for sequencing was blood. Every receptor here comes from a person aged 18 to 75 in good health. The CDR3 runs from the conserved cysteine through the conserved F or W. Each record gives: clone size, J gene, V gene, D gene, CDR3 protein, CDR3 DNA. D genes are given only for firm matches. Clone size, where shown, is once, few, many, or a class for clones that have expanded.

clone_size: -
j_call: TRBJ1-2
v_call: TRBV7-9
d_call: TRBD1
cdr3_aa: CASSPGQSNYGYTF
cdr3_nt: TGTGCCAGCAGCCCGGGACAGTCTAACTATGGCTACACCTTC

clone_size: -
j_call: TRBJ2-1
v_call: TRBV5-4
d_call: -
cdr3_aa: CASSLTNEQFF
cdr3_nt: TGTGCCAGCAGCTTGACGAATGAGCAGTTCTTC

clone_size: -
j_call: TRBJ2-2
v_call: TRBV6-5
d_call: -
cdr3_aa: CASSYSRTGELFF
cdr3_nt: TGTGCCAGCAGTTACTCCAGGACCGGGGAGCTGTTTTTT

clone_size: -
j_call: TRBJ1-2
v_call: TRBV6-6
d_call: -
cdr3_aa: CASIGTHYGYTF
cdr3_nt: TGTGCCAGCATAGGGACTCACTATGGCTACACCTTC

clone_size: once
j_call: TRBJ1-4
v_call: TRBV5-1
d_call: -
cdr3_aa: CASSLDTTTNEKLFF
cdr3_nt: TGCGCCAGCAGCTTGGACACGACAACTAATGAAAAACTGTTTTTT

clone_size: -
j_call: TRBJ1-4
v_call: TRBV19
d_call: -
cdr3_aa: CASSMDSNEKLFF
cdr3_nt: TGTGCCAGTAGTATGGACAGCAATGAAAAACTGTTTTTT

clone_size: once
j_call: TRBJ2-1
v_call: TRBV4-2
d_call: TRBD2
cdr3_aa: CASSHVTSGGPLNEQFF
cdr3_nt: TGTGCCAGCAGCCATGTCACTAGCGGGGGGCCTCTCAATGAGCAGTTCTTC

clone_size: -
j_call: TRBJ2-5
v_call: TRBV10-1
d_call: -
cdr3_aa: CASSESNSQETQYF
cdr3_nt: TGCGCCAGCAGTGAGTCCAACAGTCAAGAGACCCAGTACTTC

clone_size: -
j_call: TRBJ2-7
v_call: TRBV29-1
d_call: TRBD2
cdr3_aa: CSVAGLGYEQYF
cdr3_nt: TGCAGCGTAGCGGGACTGGGCTACGAGCAGTACTTC

clone_size: once
j_call: TRBJ2-3
v_call: TRBV11-3
d_call: -
cdr3_aa: CASSLDGGADTQYF
cdr3_nt: TGTGCCAGCAGCTTAGACGGGGGCGCAGATACGCAGTATTTT

clone_size: -
j_call: TRBJ2-1
v_call: TRBV4-3
d_call: -
cdr3_aa: CASSHPRLGGPYNEQFF
cdr3_nt: TGCGCCAGCAGCCACCCCCGGCTCGGGGGGCCCTACAATGAGCAGTTCTTC

clone_size: -
j_call: TRBJ1-1
v_call: TRBV7-2
d_call: -
cdr3_aa: CASSLGTNTEAFF
cdr3_nt: TGTGCCAGCAGCTTAGGCACGAACACTGAAGCTTTCTTT

clone_size: once
j_call: TRBJ2-7
v_call: TRBV10-3
d_call: -
cdr3_aa: CAISARADHEQYF
cdr3_nt: TGTGCCATCAGTGCCCGGGCCGACCACGAGCAGTACTTC

clone_size: -
j_call: TRBJ2-2
v_call: TRBV29-1
d_call: -
cdr3_aa: CSIGRGNTGELFF
cdr3_nt: TGCAGCATTGGGCGGGGGAACACCGGGGAGCTGTTTTTT

clone_size: once
j_call: TRBJ2-5
v_call: TRBV4-3
d_call: -
cdr3_aa: CASSQGPRRGETQYF
cdr3_nt: TGCGCCAGCAGCCAAGGGCCCAGGAGAGGGGAGACCCAGTACTTC

clone_size: -
j_call: TRBJ2-1
v_call: TRBV7-9
d_call: TRBD2
cdr3_aa: CASSSPGLAGNEQFF
cdr3_nt: TGTGCCAGCAGCTCCCCGGGACTAGCAGGGAATGAGCAGTTCTTC

clone_size: -
j_call: TRBJ2-5
v_call: TRBV5-1
d_call: -
cdr3_aa: CASSLTSSGETQYF
cdr3_nt: TGCGCCAGCAGCTTGACGTCATCGGGAGAGACCCAGTACTTC

clone_size: -
j_call: TRBJ2-7
v_call: TRBV9
d_call: -
cdr3_aa: CASSVASTYEQYF
cdr3_nt: TGTGCCAGCAGCGTAGCCAGCACCTACGAGCAGTACTTC

clone_size: -
j_call: TRBJ1-1
v_call: TRBV7-2
d_call: -
cdr3_aa: CASSLALKVFF
cdr3_nt: TGTGCCAGCAGCTTAGCGCTAAAGGTTTTCTTT

clone_size: -
j_call: TRBJ2-4
v_call: TRBV5-1
d_call: -
cdr3_aa: CASSLIGDPQNIQYF
cdr3_nt: TGCGCCAGCAGCTTGATCGGAGACCCTCAAAACATTCAGTACTTC

clone_size: -
j_call: TRBJ2-4
v_call: TRBV5-1
d_call: -
cdr3_aa: CASSLAWREPIQYF
cdr3_nt: TGCGCCAGCAGCTTGGCCTGGCGCGAACCCATTCAGTACTTC

clone_size: -
j_call: TRBJ1-4
v_call: TRBV2
d_call: -
cdr3_aa: CASSRDASGAELFF
cdr3_nt: TGTGCCAGCTCCCGGGACGCCTCGGGTGCGGAACTGTTTTTT

clone_size: -
j_call: TRBJ2-3
v_call: TRBV13
d_call: -
cdr3_aa: CAGSLGRTDTQYF
cdr3_nt: TGTGCAGGGTCTTTGGGTCGCACAGATACGCAGTATTTT

clone_size: -
j_call: TRBJ1-1
v_call: TRBV4-1
d_call: -
cdr3_aa: CASSQDGSGVRSNTEAFF
cdr3_nt: TGCGCCAGCAGCCAAGACGGGAGCGGGGTACGGTCGAACACTGAAGCTTTCTTT

clone_size: -
j_call: TRBJ2-3
v_call: TRBV19
d_call: TRBD2
cdr3_aa: CASARGVSTDTQYF
cdr3_nt: TGTGCCAGTGCCCGGGGGGTTAGCACAGATACGCAGTATTTT

clone_size: -
j_call: TRBJ1-1
v_call: TRBV19
d_call: -
cdr3_aa: CASSSVRGGNTEAFF
cdr3_nt: TGTGCCAGTAGTAGTGTTCGGGGTGGGAACACTGAAGCTTTCTTT

clone_size: -
j_call: TRBJ2-2
v_call: TRBV9
d_call: -
cdr3_aa: CASSVDRGQDTGELFF
cdr3_nt: TGTGCCAGCAGCGTAGATCGGGGTCAGGACACCGGGGAGCTGTTTTTT

clone_size: -
j_call: TRBJ2-4
v_call: TRBV15
d_call: -
cdr3_aa: CATSPGGGRAKNIQYF
cdr3_nt: TGTGCCACCAGCCCAGGGGGGGGCCGGGCCAAAAACATTCAGTACTTC